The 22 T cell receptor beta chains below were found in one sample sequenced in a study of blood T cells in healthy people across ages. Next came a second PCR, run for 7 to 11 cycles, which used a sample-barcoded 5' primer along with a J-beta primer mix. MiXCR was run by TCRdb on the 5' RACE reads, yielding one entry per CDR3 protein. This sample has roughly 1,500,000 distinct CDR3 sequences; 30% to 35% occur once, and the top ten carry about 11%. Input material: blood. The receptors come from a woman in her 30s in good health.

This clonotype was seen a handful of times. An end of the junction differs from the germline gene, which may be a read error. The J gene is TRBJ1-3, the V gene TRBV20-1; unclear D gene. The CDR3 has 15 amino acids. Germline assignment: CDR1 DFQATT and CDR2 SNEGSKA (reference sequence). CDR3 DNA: TGCAGTACTAGAGAAGGCAGCAATGCTGGAAACACCATATATTTT. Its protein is CSTREGSNAGNTIYF.

The CDR3 DNA sequence: TGTGCCAGCAGCTCAGCGGGGACTCGCTACAATGAGCAGTTCTTC. Its protein product is CASSSAGTRYNEQFF. The gene calls are TRBV7-2 and TRBJ2-1, with 7 bases identical to TRBD2. The CDR3 loop spans 15 amino acids. Trimming took 4 bases from V and 3 from J; bases not matched to a gene: 6. Per germline, CDR1 SGHTA and CDR2 FQGNSA.

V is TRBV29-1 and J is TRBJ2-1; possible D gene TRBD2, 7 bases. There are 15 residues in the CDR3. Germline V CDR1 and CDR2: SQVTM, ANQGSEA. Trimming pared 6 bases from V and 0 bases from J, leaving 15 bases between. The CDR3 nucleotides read TGCAGCGTCATACGGGGGGCGGCCTCCTACAATGAGCAGTTCTTC. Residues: CSVIRGAASYNEQFF.

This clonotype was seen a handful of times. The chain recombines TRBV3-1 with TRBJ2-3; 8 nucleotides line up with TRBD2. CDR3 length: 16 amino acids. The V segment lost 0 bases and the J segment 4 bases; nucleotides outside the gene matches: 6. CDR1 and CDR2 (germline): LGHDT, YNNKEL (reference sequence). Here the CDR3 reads CASSQDGLANSDTQYF. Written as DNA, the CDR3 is TGTGCCAGCAGCCAAGACGGACTAGCCAATTCAGATACGCAGTATTTT.

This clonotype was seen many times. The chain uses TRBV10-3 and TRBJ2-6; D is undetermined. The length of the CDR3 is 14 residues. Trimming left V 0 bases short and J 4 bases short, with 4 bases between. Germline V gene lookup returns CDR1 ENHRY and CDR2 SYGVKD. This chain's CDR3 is CAISESGGANVLTF. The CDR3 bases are TGTGCCATCAGTGAGTCTGGGGGGGCCAACGTCCTGACTTTC.

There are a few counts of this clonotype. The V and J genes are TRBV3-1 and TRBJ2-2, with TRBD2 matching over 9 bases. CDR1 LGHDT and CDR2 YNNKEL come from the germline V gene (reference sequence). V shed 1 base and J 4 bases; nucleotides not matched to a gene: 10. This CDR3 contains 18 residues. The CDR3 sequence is CASSQGDSGGLPTGELFF. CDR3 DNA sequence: TGTGCCAGCAGCCAAGGGGATAGCGGGGGCCTACCCACCGGGGAGCTGTTTTTT.

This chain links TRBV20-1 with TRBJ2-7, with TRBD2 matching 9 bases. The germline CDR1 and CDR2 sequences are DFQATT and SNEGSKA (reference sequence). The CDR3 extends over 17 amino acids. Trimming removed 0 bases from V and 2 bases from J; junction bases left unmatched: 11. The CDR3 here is CSARDLEKSGRPYEQYF. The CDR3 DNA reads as TGCAGTGCTAGAGATCTCGAGAAGAGCGGGAGGCCCTACGAGCAGTACTTC.

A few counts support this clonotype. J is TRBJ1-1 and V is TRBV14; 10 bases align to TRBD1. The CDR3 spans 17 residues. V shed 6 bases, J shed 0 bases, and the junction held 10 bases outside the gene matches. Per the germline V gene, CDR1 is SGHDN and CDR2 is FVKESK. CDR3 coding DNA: TGTGCCAGCAGTCGCGGGGGACAGGGGAAGATGAACACTGAAGCTTTCTTT. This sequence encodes CASSRGGQGKMNTEAFF.

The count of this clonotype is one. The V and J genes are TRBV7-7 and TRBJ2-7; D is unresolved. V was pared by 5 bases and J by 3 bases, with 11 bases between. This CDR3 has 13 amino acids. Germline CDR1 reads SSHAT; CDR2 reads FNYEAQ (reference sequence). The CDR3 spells CASSAGYGYEQYF. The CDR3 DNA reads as TGTGCCAGCAGCGCCGGTTACGGCTACGAGCAGTACTTC.

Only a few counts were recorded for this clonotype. The CDR3 bases are TGTGCCAGCATTGGTGCGGGAGGGAGCACAGATACGCAGTATTTT. Amino acid sequence: CASIGAGGSTDTQYF. This chain uses TRBV27 with TRBJ2-3; 9 bases agree with TRBD2. The CDR3 contains 15 residues. V dropped 7 bases and J dropped 0; count of bases not matched to a gene: 5. Germline CDR1 MNHEY, CDR2 SMNVEV (reference sequence).

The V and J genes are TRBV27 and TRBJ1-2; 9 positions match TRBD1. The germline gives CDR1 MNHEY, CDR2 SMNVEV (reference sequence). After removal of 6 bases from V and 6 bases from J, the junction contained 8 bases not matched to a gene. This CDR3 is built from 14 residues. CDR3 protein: CASRSDRGRDGYTF. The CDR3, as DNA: TGTGCCAGCAGATCGGACAGGGGTAGGGATGGCTACACCTTC.

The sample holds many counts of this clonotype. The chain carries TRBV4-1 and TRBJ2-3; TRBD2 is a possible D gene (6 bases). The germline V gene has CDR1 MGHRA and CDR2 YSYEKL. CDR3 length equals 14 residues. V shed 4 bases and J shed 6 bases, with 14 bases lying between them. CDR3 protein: CASSPRRAGDTQYF. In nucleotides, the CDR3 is TGCGCCAGCAGCCCCCGGAGGGCTGGGGATACGCAGTATTTT.

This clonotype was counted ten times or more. CDR3 amino acids: CASSWLGQPPDEQYF. In DNA form, the CDR3 reads TGTGCCAGCAGCTGGTTGGGACAGCCGCCCGACGAGCAGTACTTC. The rearrangement uses TRBV7-9 and TRBJ2-7, with 7 bases lining up with TRBD1. V was pared by 4 bases and J by 5 bases, with 11 bases of the junction left unmatched. This CDR3 spans 15 amino acids. Germline V CDR1 and CDR2: SEHNR, FQNEAQ (reference sequence).

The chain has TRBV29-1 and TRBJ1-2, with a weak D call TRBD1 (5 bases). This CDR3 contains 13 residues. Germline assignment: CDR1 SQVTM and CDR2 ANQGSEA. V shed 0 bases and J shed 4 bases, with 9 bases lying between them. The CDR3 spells CSVEDRQGYGYTF. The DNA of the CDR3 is TGCAGCGTTGAAGATAGGCAGGGCTATGGCTACACCTTC.

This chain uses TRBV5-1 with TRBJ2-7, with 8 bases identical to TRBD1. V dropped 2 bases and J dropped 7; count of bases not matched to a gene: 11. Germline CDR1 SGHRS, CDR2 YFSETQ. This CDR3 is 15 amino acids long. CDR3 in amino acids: CASSLDRGIGGEQYF. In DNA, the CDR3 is TGCGCCAGCAGCTTAGACAGGGGAATTGGAGGAGAGCAGTACTTC.

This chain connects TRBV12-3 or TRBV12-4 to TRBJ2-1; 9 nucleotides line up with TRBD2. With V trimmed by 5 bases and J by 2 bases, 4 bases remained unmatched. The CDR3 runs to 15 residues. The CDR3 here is CASSHSGSPYNEQFF. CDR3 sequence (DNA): TGTGCCAGCAGTCATAGCGGGAGCCCCTACAATGAGCAGTTCTTC.

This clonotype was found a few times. CDR3 residues: CASSRGGNDPGANVLTF. In nucleotides, the CDR3 is TGCGCCAGCAGCCGGGGGGGAAATGACCCTGGGGCCAACGTCCTGACTTTC. J is TRBJ2-6 and V is TRBV4-1; 7 bases are a match to TRBD2. The germline gives CDR1 MGHRA, CDR2 YSYEKL. J gave up 2 bases and V 4 bases, and 8 bases lay outside the gene matches. This CDR3 comprises 17 residues.

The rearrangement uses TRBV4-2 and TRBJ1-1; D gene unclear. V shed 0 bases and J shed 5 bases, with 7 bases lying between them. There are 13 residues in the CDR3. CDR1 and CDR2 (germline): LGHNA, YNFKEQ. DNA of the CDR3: TGTGCCAGCAGCCAAGATTACGGGACTGAAGCTTTCTTT. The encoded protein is CASSQDYGTEAFF.

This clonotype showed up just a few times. DNA of the CDR3: TGTGCCAGCAGCCCTCGACAGGGCGGTTTTTATGGCTACACCTTC. It yields the protein CASSPRQGGFYGYTF. The gene calls are TRBV12-3 or TRBV12-4 and TRBJ1-2, with TRBD1 matching over 7 bases. The CDR3 totals 15 residues. V shed 6 bases and J 5 bases; nucleotides not matched to a gene: 12.

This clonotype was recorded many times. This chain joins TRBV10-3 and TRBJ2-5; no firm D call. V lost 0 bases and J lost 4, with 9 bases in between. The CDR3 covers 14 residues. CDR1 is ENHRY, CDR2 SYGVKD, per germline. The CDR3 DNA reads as TGTGCCATCAGTGAGTCTAATAATAGAGAGACCCAGTACTTC. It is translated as CAISESNNRETQYF.

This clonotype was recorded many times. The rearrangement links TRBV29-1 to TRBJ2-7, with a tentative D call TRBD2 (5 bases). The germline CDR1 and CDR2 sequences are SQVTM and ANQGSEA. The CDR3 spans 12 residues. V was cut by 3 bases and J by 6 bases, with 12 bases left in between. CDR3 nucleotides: TGCAGCGTTGAGAGGGCCGCCGGCGAGCAGTACTTC. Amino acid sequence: CSVERAAGEQYF.

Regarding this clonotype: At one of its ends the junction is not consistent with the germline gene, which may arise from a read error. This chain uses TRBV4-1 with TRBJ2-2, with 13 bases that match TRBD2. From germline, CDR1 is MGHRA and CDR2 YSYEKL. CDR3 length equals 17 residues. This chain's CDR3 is CASSLTSGGVATGGLFF. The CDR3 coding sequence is TGCGCCAGCAGCCTAACTAGCGGGGGGGTCGCCACCGGGGGGCTGTTTTTT.